The clone carrying this TCR beta chain turned up a few times. V was cut by 5 bases and J by 4 bases, with 12 bases left in between. Germline V lookup: CDR1 SGHVS, CDR2 FQNEAQ. The CDR3 has 15 amino acids. The library tagged individual cDNA molecules with unique molecular identifiers. Using its own MiXCR run on the RACE reads, TCRdb lists one record per CDR3 protein. The sample records 370,000 or so distinct CDR3 sequences, approximately 5% being singletons. This sample is drawn from a study of human T cells and chemical hapten exposure. Noted time point: patch test 1, 2 weeks after DPC sensitization. Treatment given: therapeutic diphenylcyclopropenone sensitization with weekly scalp DPC.

The V gene is TRBV7-8, the J gene TRBJ1-6, with a tentative D call TRBD1 (6 bases). The sequence derives from a woman between 45 and 65 years old with alopecia areata. Some clones in this sample may be carry-over from other donors' samples. Here the sequenced sample was whole blood, taken in connection with sensitization to the hapten diphenylcyclopropenone (DPC). The CDR3 DNA is TGTGCCAGCAGCCTCCAGGGGTTGTATAATTCACCCCTCCACTTT. The encoded protein is CASSLQGLYNSPLHF.